The 4 T cell receptor beta chains reported below all come from one sample, sequenced in a study of vaccination and CD4 T cells after COVID-19. The sample's treatment: approximately nine-day PBMC culture with coronavirus spike peptide pools or control peptides (ViraFEST assay). Sequencing of DNA taken from cultured CD4+ T cells relied on the Oncomine TCR Beta short-read assay. TCRdb fed the PCR reads into MiXCR, producing one record per CDR3 protein. The sample includes about 20,000 distinct CDR3 sequences, 40% to 50% of them seen just once. No cognate antigen is known for these TCRs. Here the sequenced sample was CD4+ T cells from blood, cultured in vitro, taken after SARS-CoV-2 vaccination. These receptor sequences come from a human donor who had recovered from COVID-19.

Only a few counts were recorded for this clonotype. The V and J genes are TRBV12-3 or TRBV12-4 and TRBJ1-5; weak D call: TRBD1 (5 bases). V was pared by 8 bases and J by 2 bases, with 10 bases between. There are 13 residues in the CDR3. DNA of the CDR3: TGTGCCAGCTCCGGGGGGGGCAATCAGCCCCAGCATTTT. Protein product: CASSGGGNQPQHF.

This clonotype was detected a few times. The chain is built from TRBV20-1 and TRBJ2-7, with 9 nucleotides matching TRBD2. Trimming took 6 bases from V and 6 from J; bases not matched to a gene: 9. Germline CDR1 is DFQATT and CDR2 is SNEGSKA (reference sequence). CDR3 length: 13 amino acids. The CDR3 reads CSAVTSGAREQYF. CDR3 nucleotides: TGCAGTGCGGTGACTAGCGGTGCTCGCGAGCAGTACTTC.

This sequence joins TRBV24-1 and TRBJ2-5; a weak D match, TRBD1 (7 bases). Germline CDR1 is KGHDR and CDR2 is SFDVKD. V dropped 4 bases and J dropped 5 bases, with 13 bases sitting between them. The CDR3 is made up of 14 amino acids. DNA of the CDR3: TGTGCCACCAGTGACAGGGGGGATTTGGAGACCCAGTACTTC. It is translated as CATSDRGDLETQYF.

This clonotype was detected a few times. This chain links TRBV20-1 with TRBJ2-1; 11 bases agree with TRBD1. The CDR3 is 14 residues long. The germline V gene encodes CDR1 DFQATT and CDR2 SNEGSKA (reference sequence). With 6 bases clipped from V and 3 bases from J, the junction kept 4 bases outside the gene matches. In DNA, the CDR3 is TGCAGTGCGGAGGACAGGGGGCACTACAATGAGCAGTTCTTC. Translation gives CSAEDRGHYNEQFF.